These 27 T cell receptor beta chains originate from one sample sequenced in a study of tumor-infiltrating lymphocytes in primary liver carcinoma. TCR beta cDNA was made from 400 to 500 ng total RNA with a constant-region primer. Libraries of TCR beta came from three nested multiplex PCR rounds with slightly modified ARM-PCR. Each of the first two PCR rounds ran approximately 11 cycles with TRBV1-TRBV30 forward and C-beta reverse primers. TCRdb itself ran the multiplex PCR reads through MiXCR, one entry per CDR3 protein. The sample contains about 99,000 distinct CDR3 sequences, approximately 71% of which appear only once. DNA and RNA were both co-extracted from about 20-30 mg of bulk tissue that had not been sorted. The sequencing input was liver tumor tissue from sampling region 5. The subset here: tumor region T5, tumor centre. Receptors were obtained from a woman aged 60-75 years with primary liver carcinoma and hepatitis B virus infection.

Worth noting for this clonotype: This is likely a read error, given that the CDR3 carries no conserved phenylalanine or tryptophan at its end. The chain is built from TRBV4-1 and TRBJ2-7, with no clear D. The CDR3 is 13 residues long. The V gene's germline CDR1 is MGHRA and CDR2 YSYEKL. The germline V and J ends were trimmed by 1 base and 2 bases, with 6 bases remaining between them. CDR3 residues: CASSQAPPYEQYL. CDR3 DNA sequence: TGCGCCAGCAGCCAAGCTCCACCCTACGAGCAGTACCTC.

Concerning this clonotype: This may arise from a read error, as a much more abundant clone is one base away. The chain is built from TRBV6-4 and TRBJ2-2, with D perhaps TRBD2 (5 bases). The CDR3 has 15 residues. Looked up from germline, CDR1 is MRHNA and CDR2 is SNTAGT. In DNA, the CDR3 is TGTGCCGGCAGTCCGATCGGACTTGATACCGGGGAGCTGTTTTTT. Its translation: CAGSPIGLDTGELFF.

Points on this clonotype: Relative to the germline gene, one junction end is altered; a read error may explain this. This sequence joins TRBV11-2 and TRBJ2-3, with a tentative D call TRBD1 (9 bases). This CDR3 region has 13 residues. The germline gives CDR1 SGHAT, CDR2 FQNNGV. The CDR3 loop reads CVSGGQGPDTQYF. CDR3 sequence (DNA): TGTGTCAGCGGGGGACAGGGCCCAGATACGCAGTATTTT.

V gene TRBV6-1 combines with J gene TRBJ2-7, with D hard to call. The germline V gene encodes CDR1 MNHNS and CDR2 SASEGT. The V end lost 9 bases, the J end lost 7 bases, and 19 bases lay between the germline ends. The CDR3 has 13 amino acids. The DNA for the CDR3 is TGTGCCAGGAGTTACTCGAAGCGTAGGGAGCAGTACTTC. Translated, it gives CARSYSKRREQYF.

A word on this clonotype: Likely a read error: the CDR3 ends without its conserved phenylalanine or tryptophan. The V and J genes are TRBV11-3 and TRBJ2-7; 11 bases align to TRBD1. CDR1 and CDR2 (germline): SGHNT, YENEEA. The CDR3 is made up of 15 amino acids. DNA for the CDR3: TGTGCCATCAGCCCCAGGACAGGGGGCAACTACGAGCAGTACCTC. Its protein is CAISPRTGGNYEQYL.

Turning to this clonotype: A much larger clone sits a single nucleotide away, making a read error possible. The rearrangement uses TRBV10-2 and TRBJ2-7; TRBD2 aligns across 10 bases. V gave up 3 bases and J gave up 9 bases; unmatched junction bases: 14. The CDR3 consists of 16 residues. CDR1 WSHSY and CDR2 SAAADI come from the germline V gene. The CDR3 here is CASSDRASAGGRGQYF. CDR3 nucleotide sequence: TGCGCCAGCAGTGACCGCGCTTCAGCGGGAGGGCGTGGGCAGTACTTC.

This chain joins TRBV10-3 and TRBJ2-3; 9 bases fit TRBD2. This CDR3 comprises 18 residues. The germline V gene encodes CDR1 ENHRY and CDR2 SYGVKD. The chain's CDR3 is CVKTGTSRSGISTDTQYF. The CDR3 DNA reads as TGTGTCAAGACCGGGACTAGCAGGAGCGGTATTAGCACAGATACGCAGTATTTT.

About this clonotype itself: It may be a read error: a sequence one base away is much more abundant. The chain uses TRBV30 and TRBJ2-1, with 9 positions matching TRBD2. The CDR3 is made up of 17 amino acids. From germline, CDR1 is GTSNPN and CDR2 SVGIG (reference sequence). The trim removed 0 bases at V and 2 bases at J, leaving 8 bases unmatched. In DNA, the CDR3 is TGTGCCTGGAGTGTAGGGTTGACTAGCGGCCCCTACAATGAGCAGTTCTTC. This gives the protein CAWSVGLTSGPYNEQFF.

The V and J genes are TRBV5-1 and TRBJ2-2, with D unclear. The CDR3 runs 13 residues. Trimming pared 4 bases from V and 4 bases from J, leaving 8 bases between. CDR1 and CDR2 (germline): SGHRS, YFSETQ. The CDR3 DNA reads as TGCGCCAGCAGCCCAGCCCCCACCGGGGAGCTGTTTTTT. This gives the protein CASSPAPTGELFF.

A word on this clonotype: One end of the junction does not line up with germline, which may come from a read error. V and J are TRBV11-2 and TRBJ2-3, with D perhaps matching TRBD2 (5 bases). Per germline, CDR1 SGHAT and CDR2 FQNNGV. CDR3 size: 14 residues. CDR3 bases: TGTGTCAGCAGCTTGGTTGGGAGCACATATACGCAGTATTTT. Translating it yields CVSSLVGSTYTQYF.

As for this clonotype: Germline and junction disagree at one end, which may indicate a read error. The chain employs TRBV4-1 and TRBJ2-5; D ambiguous. The CDR3 is 17 amino acids. Germline assignment: CDR1 MGHRA and CDR2 YSYEKL. The CDR3 nucleotides are TGCGCCAGGAGCCAAGATAGGGTGAGCTCCGGTAAAGAGACCCACTACTTC. Translating gives CARSQDRVSSGKETHYF.

The V and J genes are TRBV11-1 and TRBJ1-1; D unresolved. V lost 9 bases and J 1 base, leaving 18 bases between the germline ends. CDR1 and CDR2 from the germline V gene are SGHAT and FQDESV (reference sequence). The CDR3 spans 15 residues. CDR3 in DNA: TGTGCCAGTAGCCATTCGGCCCAACCGAACACTGAAGCTTTCTTT. This encodes CASSHSAQPNTEAFF.

About this clonotype: At one end the junction does not follow the germline gene, possibly because of a read error. The rearrangement joins TRBV28 to TRBJ2-1, with D tentatively TRBD2 (6 bases). The CDR3 spans 15 residues. Per germline, CDR1 MDHEN and CDR2 SYDVKM. In nucleotides, the CDR3 is TGTGTCAGCAGTTCCCGACAGTCGCGGGGCAATGAGCAGTTCTTC. Amino acid sequence: CVSSSRQSRGNEQFF.

Of note for this clonotype: The junction departs from germline at one end; a sequencing error may be responsible. V and J are TRBV11-3 and TRBJ2-7; 11 positions agree with TRBD1. This CDR3 spans 15 amino acids. Germline-derived CDR1 and CDR2 are SGHNT and YENEEA. The DNA for the CDR3 is TGTGTCAGCAACTTAGGGACAGGGGGTTCCCTCGAGCAGTACTTC. This codes for CVSNLGTGGSLEQYF. Filled out from reference TRBV11-3 and TRBJ2-7, the complete variable domain reads EAGVVQSPRYKIIEKKQPVAFWCNPISGHNTLYWYLQNLGQGPELLIRYENEEAVDDSQLPKDRFSAERLKGVDSTLKIQPAELGDSAVYLCVSNLGTGGSLEQYFGPGTRLTVT.

At least ten counts were recorded for this clonotype. The chain carries TRBV29-1 and TRBJ2-1; TRBD2 matches 12 bases. Germline V gene lookup returns CDR1 SQVTM and CDR2 ANQGSEA. The ends lost 4 bases at V and 13 bases at J; junction bases unmatched: 8. The length of the CDR3 is 13 residues. The CDR3 region has the DNA TGCAGCGTTGCTAGCGGGAGGGGTCGGGAACAGTTCTTC. This translates into CSVASGRGREQFF.

There are a few counts of this clonotype. V gene TRBV2 combines with J gene TRBJ1-2; a weak D match, TRBD1 (5 bases). CDR1 and CDR2 from the germline V gene are SNHLY and FYNNEI. V dropped 1 base and J dropped 4 bases, with 10 bases sitting between them. This CDR3 spans 14 amino acids. DNA for the CDR3: TGTGCCAGCAGTGAAGGGCAGACAGTCTATGGCTACACCTTC. It is translated as CASSEGQTVYGYTF.

This clonotype has ten or more counts. The chain uses TRBV6-1 and TRBJ1-2; no reliable D call. V shed 4 bases and J shed 3 bases, with 6 bases lying between them. Germline V CDR1 and CDR2: MNHNS, SASEGT. CDR3 length: 12 residues. The CDR3 nucleotides are TGTGCCAGCAGTGCCGGAGACTATGGCTACACCTTC. This gives the protein CASSAGDYGYTF.

This clonotype appeared a single time. In nucleotides, the CDR3 is TGTGCCACTGGGAGTAGCAGGATAGCTGAGCAGTTCTTC. Its translation is CATGSSRIAEQFF. The chain links TRBV6-6 to TRBJ2-1, with D possibly TRBD2 on 5 matching bases. Germline V CDR1 and CDR2: MNHNY, SVGAGI (reference sequence). This CDR3 contains 13 residues. Trimming removed 10 bases from V and 9 bases from J, with 19 bases in between.

In the case of this clonotype: The CDR3 does not close with the conserved phenylalanine or tryptophan, likely indicating a read error. This chain links TRBV28 with TRBJ1-2, with TRBD1 matching 9 bases. V dropped 6 bases and J dropped 8; count of bases not matched to a gene: 16. The CDR3 loop spans 16 amino acids. In germline, CDR1 is MDHEN, CDR2 SYDVKM. The chain's CDR3 is CASRSGDRVLYGGYTL. CDR3 in DNA: TGTGCCAGCAGGTCGGGGGACAGGGTGTTATATGGAGGCTACACCTTG.

Comment on this clonotype: At one of its ends the junction is not consistent with the germline gene, which may arise from a read error. V usage is TRBV24-1 and J usage is TRBJ2-1; a weak D match, TRBD2 (5 bases). The CDR3 sequence is 15 residues long. Germline assignment: CDR1 KGHDR and CDR2 SFDVKD. The CDR3 spells CASRRESELYNEQFF. CDR3 in DNA: TGTGCCAGCAGAAGGGAGTCTGAGCTCTACAACGAGCAGTTCTTC.

On this clonotype: A read error may explain this, as a much larger clone is one base away. The V gene is TRBV7-9, the J gene TRBJ2-7; D gene unclear. Germline V gene data show CDR1 as SEHNR and CDR2 as FQNEAQ (reference sequence). The CDR3 spans 12 residues. Trimming removed 4 bases at V and 4 bases at J, with 8 bases between. The CDR3 sequence: CASSSHGYEQYF. Written as DNA, the CDR3 is TGTGCCAGCAGCTCGCACGGTTACGAGCAGTACTTC.

To note about this clonotype: A read error is possible here, since a much larger clone lies one base away. The CDR3 region has the DNA TGTACCAGCAGTTTAGTCAATAGCAATCAGCCCCAGCATTTT. Encoded protein: CTSSLVNSNQPQHF. The chain has TRBV12-3 or TRBV12-4 and TRBJ1-5; D gene unclear. The CDR3 runs to 14 residues.

This clonotype was detected once. CDR3 DNA sequence: TGTGCCAGCAGCTCCAACTGCAGGGTTCTCGGGCGGTACTTC. As protein: CASSSNCRVLGRYF. The chain carries TRBV11-2 and TRBJ2-7, with D possibly TRBD1 on 5 matching bases. V was pared by 4 bases and J by 12 bases, with 22 bases between. This CDR3 is built from 14 residues. Per germline, CDR1 SGHAT and CDR2 FQNNGV.

This clonotype was observed a few times. The chain employs TRBV20-1 and TRBJ2-7; the D gene could be TRBD1 or TRBD2 (6 bases each). The CDR3 is 20 amino acids. Trimming shortened V by 1 base and J by 2 bases, and 30 bases separated the two germline ends. Germline V lookup: CDR1 DFQATT, CDR2 SNEGSKA (reference sequence). For the CDR3, the DNA is TGCAGTGCTAGAGGGGGGGCGGGCGGTTACAATTCGCCCAACCCCTACGAGCAGTACTTC. This gives the protein CSARGGAGGYNSPNPYEQYF.

In regard to this clonotype: An end of the junction does not agree with germline; a read error may underlie this. The chain has TRBV6-6 and TRBJ2-7; 14 nucleotides agree with TRBD2. The germline V gene encodes CDR1 MNHNY and CDR2 SVGAGI (reference sequence). This CDR3 has 16 amino acids. CDR3 sequence: CANSSGGTSGSYEQHF. Written as DNA, the CDR3 is TGTGCCAACAGTTCCGGCGGGACTAGCGGGAGTTACGAGCAGCACTTC.

This clonotype was counted a few times. This chain connects TRBV7-9 to TRBJ1-5; D is perhaps TRBD1 (5 bases). This CDR3 region has 15 residues. Trimming pared 3 bases from V and 4 bases from J, leaving 13 bases between. From germline, CDR1 is SEHNR and CDR2 FQNEAQ (reference sequence). This CDR3 is CASSLGGLGNQPQHF. CDR3 nucleotide sequence: TGTGCCAGCAGCTTGGGGGGTCTGGGAAATCAGCCCCAGCATTTT.

The gene calls are TRBV12-3 or TRBV12-4 and TRBJ2-7; 7 nucleotides match TRBD1. Unmatched junction bases numbered 14, after V lost 8 bases and J lost 4 bases. The CDR3 sequence is 15 residues long. The CDR3 sequence is CASYLGQGDLYEQYF. For the CDR3, the DNA is TGTGCCAGCTATTTAGGGCAGGGGGATTTATACGAGCAGTACTTC.